A single sample gave rise to the 26 T cell receptor beta chains below, sequenced in a study of T cell responses to AZD1222 COVID-19 vaccine. TCRdb's copy holds only in-frame clones and misses some; the assay was immunoSEQ multiplex PCR. This sample has roughly 120,000 clones, with around nine tenths found just once. The sequencing used peripheral blood, collected on day 0 of AZD1222 vaccination. The receptors were sampled from an adult in good health.

V and J are TRBV7-9 and TRBJ1-2; D unclear. The CDR3 loop spans 15 amino acids. Germline V gene lookup returns CDR1 SEHNR and CDR2 FQNEAQ (reference sequence). V was trimmed by 0 bases and J by 3 bases, leaving 11 bases between them. The chain's CDR3 is CASSLAGDPHYGYTF. CDR3 in DNA: TGTGCCAGCAGCTTAGCCGGCGATCCCCACTATGGCTACACCTTC.

CDR3: CATSHGGIGTEAFF. CDR3 DNA sequence: TGTGCCACCAGCCACGGGGGAATTGGCACTGAAGCTTTCTTT. The chain couples TRBV6-2 or TRBV6-3 to TRBJ1-1; D is possibly TRBD1 (5 bases). CDR3 length equals 14 residues. Germline V gene lookup returns CDR1 MNHEY and CDR2 SVGEGT. V was cut by 10 bases and J by 4 bases, with 19 bases left in between.

J is TRBJ1-2 and V is TRBV24-1, with 9 bases matching TRBD1. The CDR3 is 13 residues long. Germline V CDR1 and CDR2: KGHDR, SFDVKD. The J segment lost 9 bases and the V segment lost 4 bases, leaving 5 bases of the junction unmatched. For the CDR3, the DNA is TGTGCCACCAGTGACGGACAGGGGCCCAGCTACACCTTC. It yields the protein CATSDGQGPSYTF.

This sequence joins TRBV18 and TRBJ2-7, with D perhaps matching TRBD2 (5 bases). The germline V gene encodes CDR1 KGHSH and CDR2 LQKENI. The CDR3 has 13 amino acids. V was pared by 5 bases and J by 4 bases, with 12 bases between. The CDR3 sequence is CASSVTSGYEQYF. The CDR3 DNA is TGTGCCAGCTCAGTCACCTCGGGGTACGAGCAGTACTTC.

The chain uses TRBV11-2 and TRBJ1-1, with D uncertain. The CDR3 has 15 residues. V was trimmed by 4 bases and J by 1 base, leaving 13 bases between them. Germline CDR1 SGHAT, CDR2 FQNNGV. The CDR3 coding sequence is TGTGCCAGCAGCTCGGACCCCGCTCCGAACACTGAAGCTTTCTTT. Encoded protein: CASSSDPAPNTEAFF.

V is TRBV5-8 and J is TRBJ2-7; a weak D match, TRBD1 (7 bases). The V gene lost 4 bases and the J gene lost 3 bases, with 14 bases spanning the gap. From germline, CDR1 is SGHTS and CDR2 YDEGEE. The CDR3 length is 14 residues. The CDR3 here is CASSVNRGGYEQYF. The DNA of the CDR3 is TGTGCCAGCAGCGTAAACAGGGGAGGCTACGAGCAGTACTTC.

In its sample, this clone was seen once. The chain links TRBV27 to TRBJ1-1; 7 bases match TRBD1. The CDR3 contains 15 residues. Germline CDR1 is MNHEY and CDR2 is SMNVEV (reference sequence). The trim removed 6 bases at V and 1 base at J, leaving 8 bases unmatched. The CDR3, as DNA: TGTGCCAGCAGGAAGACAGGGTCTGGGAACACTGAAGCTTTCTTT. Translated: CASRKTGSGNTEAFF.

This clone was seen just once. The rearrangement joins TRBV19 to TRBJ2-1; maybe TRBD2 (6 bases). This CDR3 has 17 amino acids. Per germline, CDR1 LNHDA and CDR2 SQIVND (reference sequence). V lost 1 base and J 0 bases, leaving 13 bases between the germline ends. The CDR3 here is CASSIAFGGSSYNEQFF. The CDR3 region has the DNA TGTGCCAGTAGTATAGCGTTTGGGGGGAGCTCCTACAATGAGCAGTTCTTC.

The chain joins TRBV6-6 to TRBJ2-5; D ambiguous. Germline V gene lookup returns CDR1 MNHNY and CDR2 SVGAGI (reference sequence). Trimming pared 6 bases from V and 1 base from J, leaving 15 bases between. The CDR3 has 15 amino acids. The CDR3 DNA is TGTGCCAGCAGCTGGGTCCGAGCCGGCCAAGAGACCCAGTACTTC. Translating gives CASSWVRAGQETQYF.

J is TRBJ2-3 and V is TRBV24-1; TRBD1 is a possible D gene (6 bases). Looked up from germline, CDR1 is KGHDR and CDR2 is SFDVKD. This CDR3 region has 14 residues. Trimming shortened V by 7 bases and J by 0 bases, and 10 bases separated the two germline ends. In DNA, the CDR3 is TGTGCCACCAGCGGACAGACTAGCACAGATACGCAGTATTTT. Its protein is CATSGQTSTDTQYF.

This chain uses TRBV10-3 with TRBJ2-3, with 9 bases fitting TRBD2. CDR1 is ENHRY, CDR2 SYGVKD, per germline. This CDR3 has 17 amino acids. J gave up 5 bases and V 0 bases, and 9 bases lay outside the gene matches. The CDR3 nucleotides are TGTGCCATCAGTGAGTCGATCGGCGGGGGGGCAGGAGATACGCAGTATTTT. Protein sequence: CAISESIGGGAGDTQYF.

The chain has TRBV11-2 and TRBJ1-4; TRBD1 matches at 10 bases. CDR3 length equals 14 residues. Germline CDR1 and CDR2: SGHAT and FQNNGV. J lost 7 bases, V lost 3 bases, and 2 bases had no gene match. The DNA of the CDR3 is TGTGCCAGCAGCTTCGGGACAGGGGTTGAAAAACTGTTTTTT. It translates to CASSFGTGVEKLFF.

The gene calls are TRBV6-5 and TRBJ2-5, with TRBD1 as a possible D gene (6 bases). CDR3 length equals 14 residues. The V gene lost 0 bases and the J gene lost 5 bases, with 10 bases spanning the gap. Germline values: CDR1 MNHEY, CDR2 SVGAGI. DNA of the CDR3: TGTGCCAGCAGTTACTCGACTGGACAGGAGACCCAGTACTTC. This gives the protein CASSYSTGQETQYF.

Here the CDR3 reads CATSREGFGATNEKLFF. The CDR3 DNA sequence: TGTGCCACGAGCAGGGAGGGATTCGGGGCAACTAATGAAAAACTGTTTTTT. The chain joins TRBV10-3 to TRBJ1-4; D might be TRBD1 (5 bases). CDR1 and CDR2 from the germline V gene are ENHRY and SYGVKD. This CDR3 is built from 17 residues. V shed 10 bases and J shed 0 bases, with 21 bases lying between them.

V gene TRBV5-1 combines with J gene TRBJ1-1; 9 bases align to TRBD1. The germline V gene encodes CDR1 SGHRS and CDR2 YFSETQ. Trimming at V came to 2 bases and at J to 6 bases, leaving 11 bases not matched to a gene. CDR3 length: 16 residues. The CDR3 sequence is CASSLLPGQGTSEAFF. The CDR3 region has the DNA TGCGCCAGCAGCTTACTTCCGGGACAGGGTACCTCTGAAGCTTTCTTT.

The V and J genes are TRBV14 and TRBJ2-3; 7 bases are shared with TRBD1. The germline V gene encodes CDR1 SGHDN and CDR2 FVKESK. Trimming at V came to 6 bases and at J to 8 bases, leaving 5 bases not matched to a gene. The CDR3 consists of 12 residues. In nucleotides, the CDR3 is TGTGCCAGCAGACGAACAGGGGCTACGCAGTATTTT. Translated, it gives CASRRTGATQYF. Full variable domain (outside the CDR3, taken from reference TRBV14 and TRBJ2-3): EAGVTQFPSHSVIEKGQTVTLRCDPISGHDNLYWYRRVMGKEIKFLLHFVKESKQDESGMPNNRFLAERTGGTYSTLKVQPAELEDSGVYFCASRRTGATQYFGPGTRLTVL.

The V gene is TRBV30, the J gene TRBJ2-7, with 9 bases that match TRBD1. Per the germline V gene, CDR1 is GTSNPN and CDR2 is SVGIG (reference sequence). The V and J ends lost 5 bases and 2 bases, in that order; junction bases with no gene match: 1. The CDR3 covers 12 residues. The CDR3 nucleotides are TGTGCCTGGGGGGACAGGGCCTACGAGCAGTACTTC. Residues: CAWGDRAYEQYF.

The J gene is TRBJ2-5, the V gene TRBV12-3 or TRBV12-4; D is possibly TRBD1 or TRBD2 (5 bases each). There are 13 residues in the CDR3. V was shortened by 3 bases and J by 7 bases, with 12 bases between the two germline ends. CDR3 coding DNA: TGTGCCAGCAGTTTGGGACCCCCAGGGACCCAGTACTTC. Amino acids: CASSLGPPGTQYF.

This clone was counted a few times. The chain is built from TRBV5-1 and TRBJ2-1, with 7 bases that match TRBD1. The CDR3 runs 15 residues. The V and J ends lost 3 bases and 4 bases, in that order; junction bases with no gene match: 7. CDR1 is SGHRS and CDR2 is YFSETQ in the germline V gene. The CDR3 DNA is TGCGCCAGCAGCTCCCAGGGGGACAGTTACAATGAGCAGTTCTTC. Its protein is CASSSQGDSYNEQFF.

This chain uses TRBV6-5 with TRBJ2-7, with D possibly being TRBD1 (6 bases). This CDR3 has 13 residues. With 2 bases removed from V and 4 bases from J, the gap between germline ends came to 9 bases. CDR1 and CDR2 from the germline V gene are MNHEY and SVGAGI. The CDR3 sequence is CASSYNRAYEQYF. In nucleotides, the CDR3 is TGTGCCAGCAGTTACAACAGGGCGTACGAGCAGTACTTC.

This clone was picked up one time. The chain couples TRBV30 to TRBJ1-6; TRBD1 matches at 7 bases. Germline V gene lookup returns CDR1 GTSNPN and CDR2 SVGIG (reference sequence). J was trimmed by 4 bases and V by 4 bases; bases with no gene match: 7. This CDR3 comprises 15 residues. In nucleotides, the CDR3 is TGTGCCTGGACCCTCAGGGGGGGATATAATTCACCCCTCCACTTT. Translated: CAWTLRGGYNSPLHF.

The chain has TRBV27 and TRBJ2-3; a possible D gene is TRBD1 (7 bases). Trimming shortened V by 7 bases and J by 5 bases, and 13 bases separated the two germline ends. The CDR3 has 13 residues. Germline CDR1 reads MNHEY; CDR2 reads SMNVEV (reference sequence). CDR3 loop: CASTVQGGDTQYF. CDR3 DNA: TGTGCCAGCACCGTCCAGGGGGGAGATACGCAGTATTTT.

This rearrangement joins TRBV28 to TRBJ2-7; TRBD2 matches at 7 bases. CDR1 is MDHEN, CDR2 SYDVKM, per germline. The CDR3 extends over 13 amino acids. After removal of 6 bases from V and 6 bases from J, the junction contained 8 bases not matched to a gene. The CDR3 region is CASRRTSRGEQYF. The CDR3 DNA sequence: TGTGCCAGCAGACGGACTAGTCGGGGCGAGCAGTACTTC.

V usage is TRBV19 and J usage is TRBJ2-5, with a possible D match to TRBD2 (5 bases). V was trimmed by 3 bases and J by 9 bases, leaving 17 bases between them. Per the germline V gene, CDR1 is LNHDA and CDR2 is SQIVND (reference sequence). The CDR3 has 14 amino acids. The CDR3 coding sequence is TGTGCCAGTAGTATCTCGGGGTCCCCGCGGGCCCAGTACTTC. Protein sequence: CASSISGSPRAQYF.

V and J are TRBV30 and TRBJ2-2; TRBD2 is a possible D gene (5 bases). Germline V gives CDR1 GTSNPN, CDR2 SVGIG (reference sequence). The CDR3 contains 12 residues. V dropped 8 bases and J dropped 6 bases, with 13 bases sitting between them. DNA of the CDR3: TGTGCCCGATCGAACGGGGCCGGGGAGCTGTTTTTT. Translation: CARSNGAGELFF.

The rearrangement joins TRBV5-1 to TRBJ2-2; no firm D call. Trimming pared 7 bases from V and 6 bases from J, leaving 7 bases between. This CDR3 spans 11 amino acids. Germline V CDR1 and CDR2: SGHRS, YFSETQ. CDR3 bases: TGCGCCAGCGCGCGAGCCGGGGAGCTGTTTTTT. It encodes CASARAGELFF.